These 19 T cell receptor beta chains were all obtained from the same sample, sequenced in a study of breast tumors, draining lymph nodes, adjacent tissues. TCRdb redid the calling of the multiplex PCR reads with MiXCR, one entry per CDR3 protein. Altogether tens of thousands of distinct CDR3 sequences are present, 55% to 80% being singletons, with the ten largest covering roughly 21%. Sequences were obtained from tumor-adjacent breast tissue. All receptors derive from a female donor with breast cancer. Some clones in this sample may be carry-over from other donors' samples.

The chain couples TRBV14 to TRBJ2-3, with 9 bases identical to TRBD2. Trimming took 0 bases from V and 7 from J; bases not matched to a gene: 11. Germline lookup yields CDR1 SGHDN and CDR2 FVKESK. The CDR3 extends over 17 amino acids. The CDR3 nucleotides are TGTGCCAGCAGCCAAGATTGGGGAGCGGGGGGCCAAAATACGCAGTATTTT. Protein sequence: CASSQDWGAGGQNTQYF.

The rearrangement links TRBV29-1 to TRBJ2-1, with 9 bases lining up with TRBD1. The length of the CDR3 is 11 residues. V was clipped by 6 bases and J by 15 bases; unmatched bases: 9. Germline V gene lookup returns CDR1 SQVTM and CDR2 ANQGSEA. This chain's CDR3 is CSVGDRVQTFF. The CDR3 region has the DNA TGCAGCGTGGGGGACAGGGTTCAGACGTTCTTC.

The rearrangement uses TRBV7-8 and TRBJ1-4, with D tentatively TRBD1 (5 bases). The end of the DNA is better explained by TRBJ2-2, so the J call may be wrong. This CDR3 contains 15 residues. The germline V gene encodes CDR1 SGHVS and CDR2 FQNEAQ. The CDR3 sequence is CASHRTANTGRELFF. The DNA for the CDR3 is TGTGCCAGCCACAGGACGGCTAACACCGGACGGGAGCTGTTTTTT.

This clonotype appeared many times. The V gene is TRBV11-2, the J gene TRBJ2-1; TRBD1 matches at 10 bases. CDR1 SGHAT and CDR2 FQNNGV come from the germline V gene. CDR3 length equals 15 residues. V lost 5 bases to trimming and J lost 4 bases; unmatched junction nucleotides: 5. CDR3 sequence reads: CASSKDRGYYNEQFF. The CDR3 nucleotides are TGTGCCAGCAGCAAGGACAGGGGGTATTACAATGAGCAGTTCTTC.

V gene TRBV11-2 combines with J gene TRBJ1-2; D not resolved. Deletions cut 0 bases from V and 8 bases from J, with 13 bases between. CDR1 is SGHAT, CDR2 FQNNGV, per germline. There are 14 residues in the CDR3. In DNA, the CDR3 is TGTGCCAGCAGCTTAGACCGGACCCAATTCGGCTACACCTTC. Translating gives CASSLDRTQFGYTF.

This clonotype was recorded only once. The chain employs TRBV7-2 and TRBJ2-3, with D maybe TRBD1 (6 bases). CDR1 is SGHTA and CDR2 is FQGNSA in the germline V gene. The CDR3 is made up of 15 amino acids. V lost 4 bases, J lost 3 bases, and 14 bases lay in between. The CDR3: CASSSIQGWTDTQYF. CDR3 nucleotides: TGTGCCAGCAGCTCCATACAGGGTTGGACAGATACGCAGTATTTT.

In this sample, this clonotype turned up many times. Since a much larger clone is just one base distant, this may be a read error. The chain has TRBV19 and TRBJ1-2, with 9 nucleotides matching TRBD1. This CDR3 contains 18 residues. Germline CDR1 is LNHDA and CDR2 is SQIVND (reference sequence). CDR3 sequence (DNA): TGTGCCAGTAGCACGCTCCCGGGACAGGGTCACTCTAACTATGGCTCCACCTTC. Its protein is CASSTLPGQGHSNYGSTF. The full variable domain, in which reference TRBV19 and TRBJ1-2 provide the parts outside the CDR3, is DGGITQSPKYLFRKEGQNVTLSCEQNLNHDAMYWYRQDPGQGLRLIYYSQIVNDFQKGDIAEGYSVSREKKESFPLTVTSAQKNPTAFYLCASSTLPGQGHSNYGSTFGSGTRLTVV.

This clonotype was counted between two and nine times. The chain uses TRBV7-9 and TRBJ2-7, with 11 nucleotides matching TRBD2. The junction had 13 bases not matched to a gene; V was cut back by 4 bases and J by 2 bases. Germline-derived CDR1 and CDR2 are SEHNR and FQNEAQ (reference sequence). This CDR3 region has 18 residues. CDR3 in amino acids: CASSSPVGSGRGPYEQYF. CDR3 DNA sequence: TGTGCCAGCAGCTCTCCGGTGGGTAGCGGGAGGGGCCCCTACGAGCAGTACTTC. The full variable domain, rest sourced from reference TRBV7-9 and TRBJ2-7, is DTGVSQNPRHKITKRGQNVTFRCDPISEHNRLYWYRQTLGQGPEFLTYFQNEAQLEKSRLLSDRFSAERPKGSFSTLEIQRTEQGDSAMYLCASSSPVGSGRGPYEQYFGPGTRLTVT.

The rearrangement links TRBV2 to TRBJ1-2, with D hard to call. There are 15 residues in the CDR3. Germline V gene sequence: CDR1 SNHLY, CDR2 FYNNEI. V lost 2 bases and J 5 bases, leaving 15 bases between the germline ends. The CDR3 DNA is TGTGCCAGCAGTGAAACGGCAGTGCTTGGTTATGGCTACACCTTC. Protein: CASSETAVLGYGYTF.

Sample share makes this clonotype medium-sized. This rearrangement joins TRBV7-8 to TRBJ1-2; TRBD1 matches at 7 bases. The V gene's germline CDR1 is SGHVS and CDR2 FQNEAQ. Trimming took 5 bases from V and 3 from J; bases not matched to a gene: 3. The CDR3 runs 13 residues. The CDR3 is CASSPGTDYGYTF. The CDR3, as DNA: TGTGCCAGCAGCCCGGGGACAGACTATGGCTACACCTTC.

V and J are TRBV9 and TRBJ1-3, with no clear D. This CDR3 has 14 amino acids. V was shortened by 2 bases and J by 0 bases, with 6 bases between the two germline ends. CDR1 is SGDLS, CDR2 YYNGEE, per germline. CDR3 bases: TGTGCCAGCAGCGTCCGGAGCTCTGGAAACACCATATATTTT. It codes for CASSVRSSGNTIYF.

This clonotype was counted only a few times. This sequence joins TRBV4-1 and TRBJ2-7; 14 bases agree with TRBD2. This CDR3 is built from 17 residues. V gave up 0 bases and J gave up 5 bases; unmatched junction bases: 6. Germline V lookup: CDR1 MGHRA, CDR2 YSYEKL. The CDR3 loop reads CASSQDPPGLAGDEQYF. CDR3 in DNA: TGCGCCAGCAGCCAAGATCCACCGGGACTAGCGGGAGACGAGCAGTACTTC.

This clonotype is classed as medium-sized. The chain joins TRBV5-6 to TRBJ1-2; D is possibly TRBD1 (6 bases). Germline assignment: CDR1 SGHDT and CDR2 YYEEEE. V was cut by 4 bases and J by 4 bases, with 8 bases left in between. The CDR3 totals 12 residues. CDR3 sequence (DNA): TGTGCCAGCAGCAAGGGGGTCTATGGCTACACCTTC. This sequence encodes CASSKGVYGYTF.

Relative to its sample, this clonotype is medium-sized. The V gene is TRBV6-5, the J gene TRBJ1-5, with D possibly being TRBD1 (5 bases). This CDR3 region has 16 residues. V dropped 6 bases and J dropped 3 bases, with 18 bases sitting between them. CDR1 and CDR2 from the germline V gene are MNHEY and SVGAGI. CDR3 sequence: CASRLQGFAINQPQHF. The CDR3 DNA follows: TGTGCCAGCAGACTTCAGGGTTTTGCGATCAATCAGCCCCAGCATTTT.

The chain has TRBV7-2 and TRBJ1-6; 9 nucleotides line up with TRBD1. The CDR3 covers 16 residues. Germline V gene data show CDR1 as SGHTA and CDR2 as FQGNSA. Trimming removed 5 bases from V and 6 bases from J; junction bases left unmatched: 8. The DNA for the CDR3 is TGTGCCAGCAGCCACCGACAGGGGGTTTTTAATTCACCCCTCCACTTT. It is translated as CASSHRQGVFNSPLHF.

In its sample, this clonotype was seen a few times. This chain connects TRBV5-4 to TRBJ1-1, with D possibly matching TRBD1 (5 bases). V lost 4 bases to trimming and J lost 3 bases, with 13 bases between them. The CDR3 spans 14 residues. The germline gives CDR1 SGHNT, CDR2 YYREEE (reference sequence). The CDR3: CASSPGVDDTEAFF. In DNA form, the CDR3 reads TGTGCCAGCAGCCCGGGGGTTGATGACACTGAAGCTTTCTTT.

This clonotype is categorized as medium-sized. CDR3 bases: TGTGCCTGGGGTAACAGGGGGCCCAGAGATGGCTACACCTTC. The encoded protein is CAWGNRGPRDGYTF. The chain links TRBV30 to TRBJ1-2; TRBD1 agrees at 9 bases. Germline-derived CDR1 and CDR2 are GTSNPN and SVGIG (reference sequence). The trim removed 5 bases at V and 6 bases at J, leaving 10 bases unmatched. CDR3 length: 14 residues.

The chain links TRBV20-1 to TRBJ2-1, with 8 bases lining up with TRBD2. The CDR3 runs to 15 residues. Trimming took 5 bases from V and 5 from J; bases not matched to a gene: 11. CDR1 and CDR2 (germline): DFQATT, SNEGSKA (reference sequence). CDR3: CSAGGYGLADNEQFF. CDR3 coding DNA: TGCAGTGCTGGGGGGTACGGACTAGCTGACAATGAGCAGTTCTTC.

By proportion, this clonotype is medium-sized (0.01 to 0.1%). The rearrangement joins TRBV7-9 to TRBJ2-5, with a tentative D call TRBD1 (6 bases). From germline, CDR1 is SEHNR and CDR2 FQNEAQ (reference sequence). The CDR3 covers 16 residues. V lost 5 bases and J 1 base, leaving 17 bases between the germline ends. The CDR3 nucleotides are TGTGCCAGCAGCGATATGGACAGCGAGTTCCAAGAGACCCAGTACTTC. It encodes CASSDMDSEFQETQYF.